Listed below are T cell receptor beta chains from one sample, sequenced in a study of blood T cells in healthy people across ages. TCRdb fed the 5' RACE reads into MiXCR, producing one record per CDR3 protein. Of about 1.5 million distinct CDR3 sequences listed, approximately 39% are singletons. The material sequenced was blood. These receptors originate from a woman aged 18-35 years in good health. Both conserved end residues are part of each CDR3. D genes are given only for firm matches. A row's size may be missing; if present it is once, few, many or a size class.

cdr3_length: 13
clone_size: NA
d_call: NA
v_call: TRBV2
j_call: TRBJ1-1
cdr3_aa: CANQIQLRGEAFF

cdr3_length: 17
clone_size: NA
d_call: TRBD2
v_call: TRBV4-1
j_call: TRBJ2-5
cdr3_aa: CASSQAGTSGSQETQYF

cdr3_length: 16
clone_size: NA
d_call: NA
v_call: TRBV2
j_call: TRBJ2-5
cdr3_aa: CASSDTLLQGRETQYF

cdr3_length: 13
clone_size: few
d_call: NA
v_call: TRBV6-5
j_call: TRBJ2-1
cdr3_aa: CASSYSGGTEQFF

cdr3_length: 14
clone_size: few
d_call: NA
v_call: TRBV9
j_call: TRBJ1-5
cdr3_aa: CASSPEQRGWPQHF

cdr3_length: 13
clone_size: NA
d_call: TRBD1
v_call: TRBV6-2/TRBV6-3
j_call: TRBJ1-5
cdr3_aa: CASRDRAFQPQHF

cdr3_length: 15
clone_size: NA
d_call: NA
v_call: TRBV11-2
j_call: TRBJ2-1
cdr3_aa: CASSWPGQMYNEQFF

cdr3_length: 13
clone_size: NA
d_call: NA
v_call: TRBV29-1
j_call: TRBJ2-7
cdr3_aa: CSVVPGSDYEQYF

cdr3_length: 15
clone_size: NA
d_call: NA
v_call: TRBV20-1
j_call: TRBJ2-1
cdr3_aa: CSVSVWEDVDNEQFF

cdr3_length: 19
clone_size: few
d_call: TRBD1
v_call: TRBV27
j_call: TRBJ1-6
cdr3_aa: CASSSRGRGIVSYNSPLHF

cdr3_length: 15
clone_size: NA
d_call: TRBD2
v_call: TRBV7-9
j_call: TRBJ2-3
cdr3_aa: CASRQPGLANDTQYF

cdr3_length: 15
clone_size: NA
d_call: TRBD2
v_call: TRBV2
j_call: TRBJ2-1
cdr3_aa: CASSVAGTRGNEQFF

cdr3_length: 14
clone_size: NA
d_call: NA
v_call: TRBV2
j_call: TRBJ1-6
cdr3_aa: CASSAAGDNSPLHF

cdr3_length: 14
clone_size: NA
d_call: TRBD2
v_call: TRBV7-8
j_call: NA
cdr3_aa: CASSSTSGSPEQYF

cdr3_length: 15
clone_size: NA
d_call: TRBD1
v_call: TRBV4-3
j_call: TRBJ1-1
cdr3_aa: CASSQWTGVLTEAFF

cdr3_length: 14
clone_size: NA
d_call: TRBD1
v_call: TRBV4-1
j_call: NA
cdr3_aa: CASSQRQGAGEQYF

cdr3_length: 16
clone_size: many
d_call: NA
v_call: TRBV12-3/TRBV12-4
j_call: TRBJ2-1
cdr3_aa: CASSKLGQDAAHEQFF

cdr3_length: 13
clone_size: few
d_call: NA
v_call: TRBV2
j_call: TRBJ2-7
cdr3_aa: CASRVTGSYEQYF

cdr3_length: 15
clone_size: NA
d_call: TRBD1
v_call: TRBV2
j_call: TRBJ2-7
cdr3_aa: CASSRPGTGFGEQYF

cdr3_length: 16
clone_size: NA
d_call: NA
v_call: TRBV9
j_call: NA
cdr3_aa: CASYPRVARSYNEQYF

cdr3_length: 17
clone_size: few
d_call: TRBD2
v_call: TRBV7-6
j_call: TRBJ2-3
cdr3_aa: CASSFPSGGANTDTQYF

cdr3_length: 14
clone_size: NA
d_call: NA
v_call: TRBV10-3
j_call: TRBJ1-1
cdr3_aa: CAISDVWGDTEAFF

cdr3_length: 13
clone_size: NA
d_call: NA
v_call: TRBV20-1
j_call: TRBJ1-6
cdr3_aa: CSASPGSNSPLHF

cdr3_length: 14
clone_size: NA
d_call: NA
v_call: TRBV4-1
j_call: TRBJ2-3
cdr3_aa: CASSQLDSTDTQYF

cdr3_length: 15
clone_size: few
d_call: TRBD1
v_call: TRBV6-5
j_call: TRBJ2-7
cdr3_aa: CASSYGTGYRFEQYF

cdr3_length: 13
clone_size: NA
d_call: TRBD2
v_call: TRBV12-3/TRBV12-4
j_call: NA
cdr3_aa: CASSSAGAKTQYF

cdr3_length: 17
clone_size: few
d_call: NA
v_call: TRBV11-2
j_call: TRBJ2-1
cdr3_aa: CASSRWGGATGYNEQFF

cdr3_length: 15
clone_size: NA
d_call: NA
v_call: TRBV6-2/TRBV6-3
j_call: TRBJ2-1
cdr3_aa: CASSYAGTDGNEQFF

cdr3_length: 13
clone_size: NA
d_call: NA
v_call: TRBV20-1
j_call: TRBJ2-4
cdr3_aa: CSAAFLAKNIQYF

cdr3_length: 15
clone_size: NA
d_call: NA
v_call: TRBV20-1
j_call: TRBJ1-5
cdr3_aa: CSATSDRRRNQPQHF

cdr3_length: 14
clone_size: NA
d_call: NA
v_call: TRBV12-3/TRBV12-4
j_call: TRBJ2-7
cdr3_aa: CASSLASVSYEQYF

cdr3_length: 14
clone_size: NA
d_call: NA
v_call: TRBV5-1
j_call: TRBJ2-7
cdr3_aa: CASSVLPEGYEQYF

cdr3_length: 20
clone_size: NA
d_call: TRBD2
v_call: TRBV2
j_call: TRBJ2-1
cdr3_aa: CASRYGLAGGAGGSYNEQFF

cdr3_length: 12
clone_size: NA
d_call: NA
v_call: TRBV2
j_call: TRBJ1-4
cdr3_aa: CASIERGKGLFF

cdr3_length: 17
clone_size: NA
d_call: NA
v_call: TRBV27
j_call: TRBJ2-4
cdr3_aa: CASTSLIRGGAKNIQYF

cdr3_length: 15
clone_size: NA
d_call: NA
v_call: TRBV7-9
j_call: TRBJ2-7
cdr3_aa: CASSPVGGLSCEQYF

cdr3_length: 14
clone_size: few
d_call: TRBD1
v_call: TRBV27
j_call: TRBJ1-5
cdr3_aa: CATADRYSNQPQHF

cdr3_length: 13
clone_size: NA
d_call: NA
v_call: TRBV29-1
j_call: TRBJ1-1
cdr3_aa: CSVEKGGNAEAFF

cdr3_length: 15
clone_size: NA
d_call: NA
v_call: TRBV5-5
j_call: TRBJ1-5
cdr3_aa: CASSFQGNANQPQHF

cdr3_length: 11
clone_size: NA
d_call: NA
v_call: TRBV6-5
j_call: TRBJ1-4
cdr3_aa: CASSSGVKLFF

cdr3_length: 15
clone_size: NA
d_call: NA
v_call: TRBV4-1
j_call: TRBJ1-2
cdr3_aa: CASSQDSGIRYGYTF

cdr3_length: 11
clone_size: NA
d_call: NA
v_call: TRBV7-9
j_call: TRBJ2-1
cdr3_aa: CASRLLSEQFF

cdr3_length: 16
clone_size: NA
d_call: NA
v_call: TRBV3-1
j_call: TRBJ2-1
cdr3_aa: CASSHPGTSNDNEQFF

cdr3_length: 12
clone_size: NA
d_call: TRBD1
v_call: TRBV10-3
j_call: TRBJ2-7
cdr3_aa: CAIRNTGGAQYF

cdr3_length: 18
clone_size: few
d_call: NA
v_call: TRBV12-3/TRBV12-4
j_call: TRBJ1-4
cdr3_aa: CASSFKGRGLTTNEKLFF

cdr3_length: 13
clone_size: NA
d_call: NA
v_call: TRBV12-5
j_call: TRBJ1-2
cdr3_aa: CASGLGQLHGYTF

cdr3_length: 18
clone_size: few
d_call: TRBD2
v_call: TRBV24-1
j_call: TRBJ2-2
cdr3_aa: CATSDLPMTSAYTGELFF

cdr3_length: 14
clone_size: NA
d_call: NA
v_call: TRBV25-1
j_call: TRBJ1-6
cdr3_aa: CASSEGSGPSPLHF

cdr3_length: 13
clone_size: few
d_call: NA
v_call: TRBV14
j_call: TRBJ2-3
cdr3_aa: CASSQDLWDTQYF

cdr3_length: 16
clone_size: few
d_call: NA
v_call: TRBV3-1
j_call: TRBJ1-2
cdr3_aa: CASSQVWHLNSYGYTF

cdr3_length: 13
clone_size: NA
d_call: NA
v_call: TRBV7-9
j_call: TRBJ1-4
cdr3_aa: CASSRGGTEKLFF

cdr3_length: 13
clone_size: NA
d_call: TRBD1
v_call: TRBV2
j_call: TRBJ2-7
cdr3_aa: CASSTGQDFGQYF

cdr3_length: 15
clone_size: few
d_call: NA
v_call: TRBV20-1
j_call: TRBJ1-1
cdr3_aa: CSARDREGGGTEAFF

cdr3_length: 13
clone_size: many
d_call: NA
v_call: TRBV6-6
j_call: NA
cdr3_aa: CASSSPSYGTQYF

cdr3_length: 17
clone_size: NA
d_call: TRBD1
v_call: TRBV12-3/TRBV12-4
j_call: TRBJ2-1
cdr3_aa: CASSLARDSSSYSEQFF

cdr3_length: 13
clone_size: few
d_call: NA
v_call: TRBV5-1
j_call: NA
cdr3_aa: CASREQGEGEQYF